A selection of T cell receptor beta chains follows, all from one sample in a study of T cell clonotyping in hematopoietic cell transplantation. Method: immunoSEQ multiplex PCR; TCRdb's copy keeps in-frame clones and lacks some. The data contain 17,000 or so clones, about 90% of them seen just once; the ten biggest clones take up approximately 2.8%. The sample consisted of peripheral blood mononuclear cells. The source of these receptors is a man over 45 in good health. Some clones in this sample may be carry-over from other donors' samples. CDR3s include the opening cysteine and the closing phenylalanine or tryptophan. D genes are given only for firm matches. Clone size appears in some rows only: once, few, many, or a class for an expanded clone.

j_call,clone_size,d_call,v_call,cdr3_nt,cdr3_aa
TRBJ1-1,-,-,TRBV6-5,TGTGCCAGCAGAACCATGTTTGGGAACACTGAAGCTTTCTTT,CASRTMFGNTEAFF
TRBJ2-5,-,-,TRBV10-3,TGTGCCATAGGACAAAAGGAGACCCAGTACTTC,CAIGQKETQYF
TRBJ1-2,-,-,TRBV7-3,TGTGCCAGCAGCCCGAGTAGTACAGGAGGTGGCTACACCTTC,CASSPSSTGGGYTF
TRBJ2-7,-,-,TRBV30,TGTGCCTTAAGATGGGGGGGCGGCGACGAGCAGTACTTC,CALRWGGGDEQYF
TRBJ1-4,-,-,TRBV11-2,TGTGCCAGCAGCTTCGACAGGGAAAAACTGTTTTTT,CASSFDREKLFF
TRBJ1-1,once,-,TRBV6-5,TGTGCCAGCAGCCGAACCGGGGGTGAAGCTTTCTTT,CASSRTGGEAFF
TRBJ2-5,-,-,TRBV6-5,TGTGCCAGCAGTTCCTCACTGGGGGAGACCCAGTACTTC,CASSSSLGETQYF
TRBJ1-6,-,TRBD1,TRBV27,TGTGCCAGCAGTTTAGGACACAGGGGAAATTCACCCCTCCACTTT,CASSLGHRGNSPLHF
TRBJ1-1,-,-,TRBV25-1,TGTGCCAGCATCCCGGCAGGGTTGAACACTGAAGCTTTCTTT,CASIPAGLNTEAFF
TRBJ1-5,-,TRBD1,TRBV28,TGTGCCAGCAGTACCCGGGCAGGGGGGGACAATCAGCCCCAGCATTTT,CASSTRAGGDNQPQHF